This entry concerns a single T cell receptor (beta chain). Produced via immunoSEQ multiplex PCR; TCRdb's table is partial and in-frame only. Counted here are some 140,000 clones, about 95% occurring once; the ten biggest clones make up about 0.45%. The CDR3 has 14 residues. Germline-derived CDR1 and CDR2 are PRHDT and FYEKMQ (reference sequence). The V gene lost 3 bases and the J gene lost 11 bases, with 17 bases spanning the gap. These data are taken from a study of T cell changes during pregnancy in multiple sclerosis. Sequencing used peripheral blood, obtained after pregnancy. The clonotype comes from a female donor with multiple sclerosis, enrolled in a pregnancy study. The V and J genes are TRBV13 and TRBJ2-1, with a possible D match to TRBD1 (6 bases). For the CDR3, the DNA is TGTGCCAGCAGCTTCCGAGACAGGCTGGGGAAGCAGTTCTTC. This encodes CASSFRDRLGKQFF.